Shown below are 22 T cell receptor beta chains from a single sample sequenced in a study of T cell repertoires in cytomegalovirus infection. In TCRdb, the reads were re-called with MiXCR into one record per CDR3 protein. The repertoire has about 190,000 distinct CDR3 sequences, over 25% of them found once; the top ten carry around 29%. The sequenced material came from PBMCs. These receptors originate from a human donor in good health (CMV status not recorded). Some clones in this sample may be carry-over from other donors' samples.

This clonotype was seen more than once but under ten times. This chain links TRBV11-2 with TRBJ2-7; D is uncertain. In germline, CDR1 is SGHAT, CDR2 FQNNGV. Deletions cut 0 bases from V and 6 bases from J, with 9 bases between. The CDR3 is 13 residues long. CDR3 loop: CASSLDVLSEQYF. As DNA, the CDR3 is TGTGCCAGCAGCTTAGATGTTCTGAGCGAGCAGTACTTC.

This clonotype has a count of ten or more. The chain couples TRBV11-2 to TRBJ2-3; no clear D gene. The CDR3 length is 15 residues. V shed 1 base and J shed 0 bases, with 8 bases lying between them. Germline CDR1 and CDR2: SGHAT and FQNNGV. The CDR3 sequence: CASSLGRASTDTQYF. CDR3 in DNA: TGTGCCAGCAGCTTAGGTAGGGCCAGCACAGATACGCAGTATTTT.

This clonotype was seen a single time. V and J are TRBV20-1 and TRBJ1-1, with 7 bases identical to TRBD1. With 3 bases clipped from V and 0 bases from J, the junction kept 10 bases outside the gene matches. From germline, CDR1 is DFQATT and CDR2 SNEGSKA (reference sequence). This CDR3 region has 16 residues. The CDR3 sequence is CSARGVPGQLNTEAFF. CDR3 sequence (DNA): TGCAGTGCTAGGGGTGTACCGGGACAGCTGAACACTGAAGCTTTCTTT.

The V gene is TRBV15, the J gene TRBJ2-3; TRBD1 matches 7 bases. Germline CDR1 LNHNV, CDR2 YYDKDF (reference sequence). This CDR3 is built from 19 residues. Losses at the gene ends were 5 bases for V and 0 bases for J; bases not matched to a gene: 17. The chain's CDR3 is CATSARDGTADFSTDTQYF. The CDR3 coding sequence is TGTGCCACCAGCGCCCGAGACGGGACAGCTGATTTTAGCACAGATACGCAGTATTTT.

The chain links TRBV5-1 to TRBJ1-1, with 7 nucleotides matching TRBD1. With V trimmed by 4 bases and J by 3 bases, 6 bases remained unmatched. The CDR3 covers 14 residues. Germline CDR1 is SGHRS and CDR2 is YFSETQ. The CDR3 DNA is TGCGCCAGCAGCCGATATACAGGGGACACTGAAGCTTTCTTT. It specifies CASSRYTGDTEAFF.

About this clonotype itself: An end of the junction differs from the germline gene, which may be a read error. The V and J genes are TRBV20-1 and TRBJ1-4, with D hard to call. CDR1 is DFQATT and CDR2 is SNEGSKA in the germline V gene (reference sequence). The CDR3 extends over 14 amino acids. CDR3 sequence: CSARRGADHEKPFF. For the CDR3, the DNA is TGCAGTGCTAGGAGAGGAGCGGACCATGAAAAACCGTTTTTT.

The chain has TRBV6-8 and TRBJ2-2; 8 bases line up with TRBD2. CDR1 is MNHGY and CDR2 is SAAAGT in the germline V gene. The V gene end was trimmed by 7 bases and the J gene end by 0 bases; junction bases not matched to a gene: 1. The CDR3 length is 14 residues. Written as DNA, the CDR3 is TGTGCCAGCACGCGGGGGGCGAACACCGGGGAGCTGTTTTTT. Translated: CASTRGANTGELFF.

This clonotype has a handful of counts. The genes are TRBV7-6 and TRBJ1-2, with TRBD1 matching over 10 bases. The germline CDR1 and CDR2 sequences are SGHVS and FNYEAQ. The CDR3 totals 12 residues. After removal of 8 bases from V and 8 bases from J, the junction contained 5 bases not matched to a gene. The CDR3 DNA is TGTGCCAGCTACGGGACAGGGGACGGCTACACCTTC. It specifies CASYGTGDGYTF.

This clonotype was recorded at least ten times. The V call is TRBV7-8, the J call TRBJ2-3; TRBD1 matches at 9 bases. V was clipped by 5 bases and J by 5 bases; unmatched bases: 5. CDR1 and CDR2 from the germline V gene are SGHVS and FQNEAQ. The length of the CDR3 is 14 residues. The CDR3 is CASSATGGGDTQYF. CDR3 sequence (DNA): TGTGCCAGCAGCGCGACAGGGGGGGGAGATACGCAGTATTTT.

This clonotype has a count of ten or more. The chain is built from TRBV11-3 and TRBJ1-2; D perhaps matches TRBD1 (6 bases). The CDR3 extends over 16 amino acids. Germline V gene sequence: CDR1 SGHNT, CDR2 YENEEA. Trimming left V 6 bases short and J 1 base short, with 18 bases between. In DNA form, the CDR3 reads TGTGCCAGCAGTCATAGGGGACAAGGTCATAACTATGGCTACACCTTC. Translated: CASSHRGQGHNYGYTF.

Remarks on this clonotype: A much bigger clone sits one base away, suggesting this may be a read error. The V call is TRBV4-1, the J call TRBJ1-2; perhaps TRBD1 as D (5 bases). Per the germline V gene, CDR1 is MGHRA and CDR2 is YSYEKL. V was cut by 8 bases and J by 0 bases, with 22 bases left in between. This CDR3 spans 17 amino acids. CDR3 sequence (DNA): TGCGCCAGCGCCCCCGGGACCCTTAGCCCAGCTAACTATGGCTACACCTTC. Residues: CASAPGTLSPANYGYTF.

This chain joins TRBV29-1 and TRBJ1-5, with TRBD1 as a possible D gene (6 bases). Trimming took off 4 bases at V and 1 base at J, with 11 bases between the two ends. The germline gives CDR1 SQVTM, CDR2 ANQGSEA. The CDR3 runs to 14 residues. The CDR3 spells CSVAQGMSNQPQHF. The CDR3 DNA follows: TGCAGCGTTGCCCAGGGGATGAGCAATCAGCCCCAGCATTTT.

The V call is TRBV7-3, the J call TRBJ2-2; the D is unclear. V lost 5 bases, J lost 5 bases, and 9 bases lay in between. The CDR3 extends over 13 amino acids. CDR1 SGHTA and CDR2 FQGTGA come from the germline V gene. CDR3 sequence: CASSNSETGELFF. The CDR3 nucleotides are TGTGCCAGCAGCAATTCAGAGACCGGGGAGCTGTTTTTT.

V and J are TRBV29-1 and TRBJ2-7; D ambiguous. V lost 1 base and J lost 4, with 8 bases in between. The CDR3 has 12 amino acids. CDR1 and CDR2 (germline): SQVTM, ANQGSEA. Here the CDR3 reads CSVEALKYEQYF. The CDR3 DNA reads TGCAGCGTTGAAGCCCTCAAGTACGAGCAGTACTTC.

This clonotype was found a few times. The V call is TRBV6-2 or TRBV6-3, the J call TRBJ2-7, with D possibly being TRBD1 (5 bases). This CDR3 region has 13 residues. V was cut by 5 bases and J by 7 bases, with 15 bases left in between. Germline values: CDR1 MNHEY, CDR2 SVGEGT. This chain's CDR3 is CASSQGSRIEQYF. The CDR3, as DNA: TGTGCCAGCAGTCAGGGAAGTCGGATTGAGCAGTACTTC.

This sequence joins TRBV6-1 and TRBJ2-1, with D perhaps matching TRBD2 (5 bases). The germline V and J ends were trimmed by 2 bases and 1 base, with 9 bases remaining between them. Germline V lookup: CDR1 MNHNS, CDR2 SASEGT. This CDR3 is 15 amino acids long. The CDR3 nucleotides are TGTGCCAGCAGTGAAAGCCCGGGATCCTACAATGAGCAGTTCTTC. Protein: CASSESPGSYNEQFF.

This clonotype came up a few times. The V gene is TRBV11-3, the J gene TRBJ2-3, with D uncertain. The V end lost 1 base, the J end lost 2 bases, and 4 bases lay between the germline ends. This CDR3 contains 13 residues. Germline CDR1 SGHNT, CDR2 YENEEA. DNA of the CDR3: TGTGCCAGCAGCTTAGTTCACACAGATACGCAGTATTTT. Translation: CASSLVHTDTQYF.

A few counts support this clonotype. An end of the junction does not agree with germline; a read error may underlie this. The chain recombines TRBV7-7 with TRBJ2-2; D remains ambiguous. This CDR3 is built from 16 residues. Germline CDR1 reads SSHAT; CDR2 reads FNYEAQ (reference sequence). Written as DNA, the CDR3 is TGTGCTAGCAGCTTCCGACCCCCGGTCGGCACCGGGGAGCTGTTTTTT. It codes for CASSFRPPVGTGELFF.

This clonotype was recorded many times. The chain uses TRBV29-1 and TRBJ1-2; D remains ambiguous. There are 11 residues in the CDR3. V was pared by 6 bases and J by 8 bases, with 13 bases between. CDR1 is SQVTM, CDR2 ANQGSEA, per germline. CDR3 DNA: TGCAGCGTGGCGTTAGGAGGAGGCTACACCTTC. Protein: CSVALGGGYTF.

This clonotype was picked up one time. A single base separates this from a much larger clone, so it may be a read error. This chain joins TRBV28 and TRBJ1-4; no firm D call. Germline V gene lookup returns CDR1 MDHEN and CDR2 SYDVKM. V lost 2 bases to trimming and J lost 4 bases, with 8 bases between them. The CDR3 contains 14 residues. CDR3 region: CASSLIGSNEKLFF. The CDR3 bases are TGTGCCAGCAGTTTAATCGGGAGTAATGAAAAACTGTTTTTT.

This chain links TRBV6-8 with TRBJ1-5; D remains unclear. V lost 2 bases, J lost 4 bases, and 6 bases lay in between. Per the germline V gene, CDR1 is MNHGY and CDR2 is SAAAGT. The CDR3 extends over 13 amino acids. CDR3 in DNA: TGTGCCAGCAGTTACGGCGGAAATCAGCCCCAGCATTTT. It translates to CASSYGGNQPQHF.

V usage is TRBV6-2 or TRBV6-3 and J usage is TRBJ1-5; no definite D call. The CDR3 covers 14 residues. Trimming took off 2 bases at V and 3 bases at J, with 8 bases between the two ends. Germline-derived CDR1 and CDR2 are MNHEY and SVGEGT. CDR3 DNA: TGTGCCAGCAGTTACGAGTACACCAATCAGCCCCAGCATTTT. This encodes CASSYEYTNQPQHF.